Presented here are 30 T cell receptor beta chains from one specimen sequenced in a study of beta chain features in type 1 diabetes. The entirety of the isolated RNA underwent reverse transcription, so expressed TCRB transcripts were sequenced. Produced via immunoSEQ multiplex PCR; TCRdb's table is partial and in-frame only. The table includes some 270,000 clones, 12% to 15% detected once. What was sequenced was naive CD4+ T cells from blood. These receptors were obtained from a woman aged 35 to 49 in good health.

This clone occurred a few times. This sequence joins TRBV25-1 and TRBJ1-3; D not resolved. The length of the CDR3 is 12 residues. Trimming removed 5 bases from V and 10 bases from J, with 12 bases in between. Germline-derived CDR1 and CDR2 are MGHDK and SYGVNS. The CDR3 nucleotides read TGTGCCAGCAGTTTAAGCCCGGGGACCATATATTTT. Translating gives CASSLSPGTIYF.

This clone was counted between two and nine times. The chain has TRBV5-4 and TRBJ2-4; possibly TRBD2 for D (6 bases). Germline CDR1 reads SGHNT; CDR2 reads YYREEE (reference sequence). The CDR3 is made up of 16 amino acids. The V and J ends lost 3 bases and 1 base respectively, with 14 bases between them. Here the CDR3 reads CASSSGTEWAKNIQYF. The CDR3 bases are TGTGCCAGCAGCTCCGGGACTGAGTGGGCCAAAAACATTCAGTACTTC.

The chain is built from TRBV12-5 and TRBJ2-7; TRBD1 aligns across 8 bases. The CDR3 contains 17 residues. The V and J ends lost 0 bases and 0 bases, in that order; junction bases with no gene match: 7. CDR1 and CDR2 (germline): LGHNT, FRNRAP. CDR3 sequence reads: CASGLVVGQAYSYEQYF. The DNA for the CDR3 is TGTGCTAGTGGTTTGGTAGTGGGACAGGCCTACTCCTACGAGCAGTACTTC.

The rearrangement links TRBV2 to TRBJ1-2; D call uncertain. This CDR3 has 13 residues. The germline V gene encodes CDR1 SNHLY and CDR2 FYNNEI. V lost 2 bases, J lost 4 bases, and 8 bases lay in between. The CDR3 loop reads CASSETRIYGYTF. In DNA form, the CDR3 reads TGTGCCAGCAGTGAAACTAGGATCTATGGCTACACCTTC.

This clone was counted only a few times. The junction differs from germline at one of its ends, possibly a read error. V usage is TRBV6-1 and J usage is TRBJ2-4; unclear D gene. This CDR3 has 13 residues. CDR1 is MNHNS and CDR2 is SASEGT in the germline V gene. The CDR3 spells CATSQYTKNIQYF. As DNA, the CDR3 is TGTGCCACCAGTCAGTATACCAAAAACATTCAGTACTTC.

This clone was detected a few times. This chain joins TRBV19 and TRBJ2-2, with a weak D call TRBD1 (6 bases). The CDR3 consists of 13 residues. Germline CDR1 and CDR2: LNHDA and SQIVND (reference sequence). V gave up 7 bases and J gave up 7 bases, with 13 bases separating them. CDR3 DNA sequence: TGTGCCAGTAATCCTTACAGGGACGGGGAGCTGTTTTTT. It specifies CASNPYRDGELFF.

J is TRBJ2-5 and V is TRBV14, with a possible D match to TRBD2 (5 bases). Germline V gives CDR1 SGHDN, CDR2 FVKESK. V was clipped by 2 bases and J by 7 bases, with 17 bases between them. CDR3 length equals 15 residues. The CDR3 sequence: CASSQYPAGRRTQYF. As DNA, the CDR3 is TGTGCCAGCAGCCAATACCCGGCGGGCCGCCGGACCCAGTACTTC.

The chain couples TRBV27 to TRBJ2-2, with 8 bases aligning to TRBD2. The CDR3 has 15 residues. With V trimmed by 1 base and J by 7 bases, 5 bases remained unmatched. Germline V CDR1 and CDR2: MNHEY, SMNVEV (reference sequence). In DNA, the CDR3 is TGTGCCAGCAGTTTATTCGTTGGGACTAGCGGGGAGCTGTTTTTT. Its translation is CASSLFVGTSGELFF.

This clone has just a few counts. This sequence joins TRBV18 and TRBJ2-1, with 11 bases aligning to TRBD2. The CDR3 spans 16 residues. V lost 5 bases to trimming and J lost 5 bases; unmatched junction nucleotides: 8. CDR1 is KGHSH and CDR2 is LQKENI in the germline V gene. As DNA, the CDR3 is TGTGCCAGCTCAAAGAGACTAGCGGGGTCTAACAATGAGCAGTTCTTC. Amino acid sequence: CASSKRLAGSNNEQFF.

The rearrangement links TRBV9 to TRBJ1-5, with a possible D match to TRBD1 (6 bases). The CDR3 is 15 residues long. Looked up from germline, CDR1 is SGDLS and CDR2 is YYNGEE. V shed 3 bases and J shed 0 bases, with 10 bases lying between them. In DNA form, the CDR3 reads TGTGCCAGCAGCGCTACAGGGCATAGCAATCAGCCCCAGCATTTT. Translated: CASSATGHSNQPQHF.

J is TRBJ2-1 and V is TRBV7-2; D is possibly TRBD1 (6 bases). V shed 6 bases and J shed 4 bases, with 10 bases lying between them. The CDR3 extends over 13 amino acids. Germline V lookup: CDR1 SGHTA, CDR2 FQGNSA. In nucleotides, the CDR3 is TGTGCCAGCAGTTACAGGGTTTACAATGAGCAGTTCTTC. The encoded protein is CASSYRVYNEQFF. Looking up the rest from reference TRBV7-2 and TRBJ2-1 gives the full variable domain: GAGVSQSPSNKVTEKGKDVELRCDPISGHTALYWYRQSLGQGLEFLIYFQGNSAPDKSGLPSDRFSAERTGGSVSTLTIQRTQQEDSAVYLCASSYRVYNEQFFGPGTRLTVL.

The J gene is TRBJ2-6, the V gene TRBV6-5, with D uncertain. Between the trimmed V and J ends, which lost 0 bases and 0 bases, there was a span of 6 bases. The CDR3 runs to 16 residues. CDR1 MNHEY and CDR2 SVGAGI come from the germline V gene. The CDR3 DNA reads TGTGCCAGCAGTTACTCGAGGAGCTCTGGGGCCAACGTCCTGACTTTC. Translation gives CASSYSRSSGANVLTF.

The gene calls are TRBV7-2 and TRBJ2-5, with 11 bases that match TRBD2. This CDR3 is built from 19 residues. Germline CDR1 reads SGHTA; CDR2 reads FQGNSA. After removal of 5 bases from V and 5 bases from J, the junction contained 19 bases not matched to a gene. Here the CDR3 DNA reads TGTGCCAGCAGCCCCATCTCGTTGGCTAGCGGGGGGTGGGCGGAGACCCAGTACTTC. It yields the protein CASSPISLASGGWAETQYF.

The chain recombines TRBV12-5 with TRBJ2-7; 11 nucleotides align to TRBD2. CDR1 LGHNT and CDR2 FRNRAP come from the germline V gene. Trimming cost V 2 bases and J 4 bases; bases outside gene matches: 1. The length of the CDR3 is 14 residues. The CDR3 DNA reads TGTGCTAGTGGTTTGAGACTAGCGGGGTACGAGCAGTACTTC. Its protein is CASGLRLAGYEQYF.

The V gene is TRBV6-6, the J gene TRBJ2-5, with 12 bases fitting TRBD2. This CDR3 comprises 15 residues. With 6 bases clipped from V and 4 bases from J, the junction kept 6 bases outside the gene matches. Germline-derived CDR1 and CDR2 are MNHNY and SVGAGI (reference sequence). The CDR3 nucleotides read TGTGCCAGCAGCCTGACTAGCGGGGGATCAGAGACCCAGTACTTC. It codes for CASSLTSGGSETQYF.

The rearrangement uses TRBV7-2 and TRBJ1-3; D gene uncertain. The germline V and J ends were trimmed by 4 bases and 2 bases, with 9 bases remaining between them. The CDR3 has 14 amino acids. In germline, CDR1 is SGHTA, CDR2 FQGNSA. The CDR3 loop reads CASSSSVAGNTIYF. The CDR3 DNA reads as TGTGCCAGCAGCTCCTCGGTTGCTGGAAACACCATATATTTT.

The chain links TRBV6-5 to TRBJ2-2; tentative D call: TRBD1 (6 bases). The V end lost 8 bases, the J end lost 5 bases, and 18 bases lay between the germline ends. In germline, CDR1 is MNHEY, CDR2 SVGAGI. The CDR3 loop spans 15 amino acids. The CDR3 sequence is CASASQGQATGELFF. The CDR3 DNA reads TGTGCCAGCGCTTCCCAGGGGCAGGCGACCGGGGAGCTGTTTTTT.

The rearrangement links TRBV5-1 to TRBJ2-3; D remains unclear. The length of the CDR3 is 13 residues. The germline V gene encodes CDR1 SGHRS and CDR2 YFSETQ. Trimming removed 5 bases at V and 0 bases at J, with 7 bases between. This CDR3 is CASRSGSTDTQYF. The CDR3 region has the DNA TGCGCCAGCAGAAGTGGCAGCACAGATACGCAGTATTTT.

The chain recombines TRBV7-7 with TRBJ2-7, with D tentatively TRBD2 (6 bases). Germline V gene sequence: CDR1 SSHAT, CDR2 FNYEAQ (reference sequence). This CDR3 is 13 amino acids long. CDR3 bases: TGTGCTACCTCTCGGGGGAGTGGCAGCGAGCAGTACTTC. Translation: CATSRGSGSEQYF.

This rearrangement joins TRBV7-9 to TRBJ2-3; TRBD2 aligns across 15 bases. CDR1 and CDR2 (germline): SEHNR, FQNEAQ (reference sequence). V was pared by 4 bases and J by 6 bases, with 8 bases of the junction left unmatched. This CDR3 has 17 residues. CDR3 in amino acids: CASSSGTSGGPVDTQYF. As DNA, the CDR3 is TGTGCCAGCAGCTCTGGGACTAGCGGGGGGCCAGTGGATACGCAGTATTTT. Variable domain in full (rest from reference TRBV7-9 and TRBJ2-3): DTGVSQNPRHKITKRGQNVTFRCDPISEHNRLYWYRQTLGQGPEFLTYFQNEAQLEKSRLLSDRFSAERPKGSFSTLEIQRTEQGDSAMYLCASSSGTSGGPVDTQYFGPGTRLTVL.

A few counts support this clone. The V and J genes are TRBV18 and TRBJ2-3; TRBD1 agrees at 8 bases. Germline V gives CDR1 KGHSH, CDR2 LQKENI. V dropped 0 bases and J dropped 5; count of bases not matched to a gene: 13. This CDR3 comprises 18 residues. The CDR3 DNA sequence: TGTGCCAGCTCACCACCGGGTTCGTCAGGGGGCGGTGGAGATACGCAGTATTTT. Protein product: CASSPPGSSGGGGDTQYF.

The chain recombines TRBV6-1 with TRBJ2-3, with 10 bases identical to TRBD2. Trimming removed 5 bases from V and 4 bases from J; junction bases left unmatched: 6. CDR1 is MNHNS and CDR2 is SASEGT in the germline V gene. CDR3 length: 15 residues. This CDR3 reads CASSPLAGAADTQYF. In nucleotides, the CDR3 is TGTGCCAGCAGTCCCCTAGCGGGGGCGGCAGATACGCAGTATTTT.

The CDR3 bases are TGTGCCAGCAGCTTACGGGGGAGGGAGGATACGCAGTATTTT. Protein: CASSLRGREDTQYF. The chain uses TRBV11-2 and TRBJ2-3; 7 bases are shared with TRBD2. Germline V gene data show CDR1 as SGHAT and CDR2 as FQNNGV. J gave up 6 bases and V 2 bases, and 5 bases lay outside the gene matches. The CDR3 is 14 amino acids.

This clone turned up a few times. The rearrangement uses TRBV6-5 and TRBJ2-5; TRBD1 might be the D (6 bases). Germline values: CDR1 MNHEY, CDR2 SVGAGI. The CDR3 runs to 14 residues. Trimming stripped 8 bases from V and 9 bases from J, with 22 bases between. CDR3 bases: TGTGCCAGCTTACCCCGACAGGCTCGATCGCCCCAGTACTTC. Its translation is CASLPRQARSPQYF.

CDR3: CASSTDLGNYEQYF. CDR3 in DNA: TGCGCCAGCAGCACGGACTTAGGGAACTACGAGCAGTACTTC. The J gene is TRBJ2-7, the V gene TRBV5-1, with a weak D call TRBD2 (5 bases). Looked up from germline, CDR1 is SGHRS and CDR2 is YFSETQ. The V and J ends lost 4 bases and 3 bases respectively, with 14 bases between them. There are 14 residues in the CDR3. Drawing the rest from reference TRBV5-1 and TRBJ2-7, the complete variable domain is KAGVTQTPRYLIKTRGQQVTLSCSPISGHRSVSWYQQTPGQGLQFLFEYFSETQRNKGNFPGRFSGRQFSNSRSEMNVSTLELGDSALYLCASSTDLGNYEQYFGPGTRLTVT.

Here the CDR3 reads CASSHREQTAGANVLTF. The DNA for the CDR3 is TGCGCCAGCAGCCATCGGGAGCAGACGGCTGGGGCCAACGTCCTGACTTTC. The chain is built from TRBV5-1 and TRBJ2-6; D perhaps matches TRBD2 (6 bases). CDR1 SGHRS and CDR2 YFSETQ come from the germline V gene. The CDR3 is 17 residues long. V was shortened by 4 bases and J by 2 bases, with 16 bases between the two germline ends.

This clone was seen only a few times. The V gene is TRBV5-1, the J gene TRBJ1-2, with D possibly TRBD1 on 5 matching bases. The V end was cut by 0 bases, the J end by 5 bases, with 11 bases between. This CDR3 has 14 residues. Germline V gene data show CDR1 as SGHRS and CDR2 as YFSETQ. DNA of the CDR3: TGCGCCAGCAGCTTGGCCGAGACAGCTTATGGCTACACCTTC. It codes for CASSLAETAYGYTF. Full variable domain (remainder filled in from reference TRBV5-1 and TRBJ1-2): KAGVTQTPRYLIKTRGQQVTLSCSPISGHRSVSWYQQTPGQGLQFLFEYFSETQRNKGNFPGRFSGRQFSNSRSEMNVSTLELGDSALYLCASSLAETAYGYTFGSGTRLTVV.

The CDR3 DNA follows: TGTGCCAGCGCCCCGGGCGGGACAGGGGGGTACGAGCAGTACTTC. Protein product: CASAPGGTGGYEQYF. The chain employs TRBV19 and TRBJ2-7; 11 nucleotides match TRBD1. V shed 9 bases and J 4 bases; nucleotides not matched to a gene: 11. Germline values: CDR1 LNHDA, CDR2 SQIVND (reference sequence). The length of the CDR3 is 15 residues.

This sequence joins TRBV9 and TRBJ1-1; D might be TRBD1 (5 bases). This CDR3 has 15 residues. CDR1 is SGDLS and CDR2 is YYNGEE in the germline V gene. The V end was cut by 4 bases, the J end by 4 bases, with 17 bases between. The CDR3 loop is CASSPKVLGGTEAFF. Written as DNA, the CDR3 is TGTGCCAGCAGCCCTAAGGTCTTGGGGGGCACTGAAGCTTTCTTT.

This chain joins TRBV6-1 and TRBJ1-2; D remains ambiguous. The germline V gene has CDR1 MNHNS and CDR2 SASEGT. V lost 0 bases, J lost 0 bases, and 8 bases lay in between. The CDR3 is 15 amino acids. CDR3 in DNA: TGTGCCAGCAGTGAAGCGCCTTCGGCTAACTATGGCTACACCTTC. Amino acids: CASSEAPSANYGYTF.